One T cell receptor beta chain is described in this entry. The CDR3 spans 15 residues. Germline CDR1 is SGHRS and CDR2 is YFSETQ. Losses at the gene ends were 5 bases for V and 6 bases for J; bases not matched to a gene: 8. TCRdb's copy holds only in-frame clones and misses some; the assay was immunoSEQ multiplex PCR. The sample lists about 120,000 clones; around 83% were seen once. The data originate from a study of T cell responses to AZD1222 COVID-19 vaccine. The TCR was taken from an adult who received the AZD1222 COVID-19 vaccine. Sample: peripheral blood, taken 28 days after the second AZD1222 dose. This chain joins TRBV5-1 and TRBJ1-6, with 7 bases fitting TRBD1. The CDR3: CASSPGQESNSPLHF. CDR3 sequence (DNA): TGCGCCAGCAGTCCCGGACAGGAGTCTAATTCACCCCTCCACTTT.